This T cell receptor beta chain comes out of a study of blood T cells in healthy people across ages. On the study more broadly: Template switching captured about one barcoded beta molecule per two T cells.

Primers used in a second PCR of about 7 to 12 cycles were a sample-barcoded 5' primer and a J-beta primer mix. TCRdb processed the 5' RACE reads anew with MiXCR; each CDR3 protein has one entry. The profile shows about 800,000 distinct CDR3 sequences, 55% to 70% of them singletons. The CDR3 is made up of 12 amino acids. V lost 7 bases and J 1 base, leaving 6 bases between the germline ends. Per the germline V gene, CDR1 is WSHSY and CDR2 is SAAADI. General observations from the study: Observed TCR beta diversity per million T cells went down as age went up. This fall followed a roughly linear course with age.

With respect to this clonotype: What it binds is not known.

The source material was blood. J is TRBJ2-3 and V is TRBV10-2; D not resolved. The clonotype comes from a man aged 25-40 years in good health. The CDR3 sequence is CASNSGTDTQYF. The CDR3 DNA follows: TGCGCCAGCAACTCAGGCACAGATACGCAGTATTTT.